The next 27 T cell receptor beta chains were all read from a single sample in a study of response to subunit inactivated influenza vaccine. Using its own MiXCR run on the RT-PCR reads, TCRdb lists one record per CDR3 protein. This repertoire shows 630,000 or so distinct CDR3 sequences, 15% to 18% found once; its top ten account for more than 9%. Source: PBMCs from blood, taken 11 to 12 days after vaccination. These receptors came from a man between 45 and 60 years old who received an inactivated influenza vaccine.

This clonotype was recorded many times. The chain carries TRBV7-9 and TRBJ2-1, with D perhaps matching TRBD1 (5 bases). The ends were cut back, 0 bases at V and 3 bases at J, with 9 bases in the middle. The germline V gene encodes CDR1 SEHNR and CDR2 FQNEAQ (reference sequence). The length of the CDR3 is 15 residues. The CDR3 spells CASSLAVRVYNEQFF. The CDR3 DNA reads TGTGCCAGCAGCTTAGCGGTCAGGGTCTACAATGAGCAGTTCTTC.

The chain couples TRBV27 to TRBJ2-7; D ambiguous. In germline, CDR1 is MNHEY, CDR2 SMNVEV (reference sequence). The CDR3 runs to 15 residues. V gave up 5 bases and J gave up 2 bases, with 16 bases separating them. CDR3 sequence reads: CASSAIPPGAYEQYF. The CDR3 coding sequence is TGTGCCAGCAGTGCTATCCCCCCCGGAGCCTACGAGCAGTACTTC.

This chain connects TRBV29-1 to TRBJ2-1; D gene uncertain. V was cut by 7 bases and J by 0 bases, with 16 bases left in between. Germline-derived CDR1 and CDR2 are SQVTM and ANQGSEA. There are 15 residues in the CDR3. In DNA, the CDR3 is TGCAGCGGGGCCGGCGGACCTCACTCCTACAATGAGCAGTTCTTC. This sequence encodes CSGAGGPHSYNEQFF.

In its sample, this clonotype was seen many times. The chain employs TRBV7-2 and TRBJ2-7; tentative D call: TRBD1 (6 bases). Trimming took 2 bases from V and 1 from J, leaving 9 bases between them. The CDR3 contains 14 residues. Germline V lookup: CDR1 SGHTA, CDR2 FQGNSA. CDR3 in amino acids: CASSLYQGSYEQYF. The CDR3 region has the DNA TGTGCCAGCAGCTTATACCAGGGGTCCTACGAGCAGTACTTC.

V is TRBV20-1 and J is TRBJ2-5, with 9 nucleotides matching TRBD1. CDR1 DFQATT and CDR2 SNEGSKA come from the germline V gene (reference sequence). The CDR3 covers 14 residues. The J segment lost 4 bases and the V segment lost 6 bases, leaving 9 bases of the junction unmatched. The CDR3: CSAWGDRDGETQYF. DNA for the CDR3: TGCAGTGCATGGGGGGACAGGGACGGAGAGACCCAGTACTTC.

The sample holds many counts of this clonotype. V gene TRBV12-3 or TRBV12-4 combines with J gene TRBJ2-4; TRBD1 or TRBD2 may be the D gene (5 bases each). CDR3 size: 16 residues. V was trimmed by 2 bases and J by 6 bases, leaving 17 bases between them. The CDR3 spells CASSLLGRGSGNIQYF. The CDR3, as DNA: TGTGCCAGCAGTTTATTGGGACGAGGGTCGGGAAACATTCAGTACTTC.

This clonotype was detected many times. The rearrangement links TRBV7-7 to TRBJ2-2; D call uncertain. V was trimmed by 1 base and J by 2 bases, leaving 2 bases between them. The CDR3 sequence is 13 residues long. CDR1 is SSHAT and CDR2 is FNYEAQ in the germline V gene (reference sequence). The CDR3 nucleotides are TGTGCCAGCAGCTTAGATAACACCGGGGAGCTGTTTTTT. Translation gives CASSLDNTGELFF.

CDR3 sequence (DNA): TGTGCCAGCAGTCCGTCCCTCAATCAGCCCCAGCATTTT. Protein sequence: CASSPSLNQPQHF. The rearrangement joins TRBV12-3 or TRBV12-4 to TRBJ1-5; D unresolved. V lost 5 bases and J lost 3, with 8 bases in between. The CDR3 length is 13 residues.

The chain links TRBV12-3 or TRBV12-4 to TRBJ2-5; weak D call: TRBD2 (5 bases). Trimming removed 5 bases from V and 2 bases from J, with 9 bases in between. The CDR3 is 13 residues long. The CDR3 sequence is CASSNTRQETQYF. The CDR3 bases are TGTGCCAGCAGTAATACTAGACAAGAGACCCAGTACTTC.

V and J are TRBV7-2 and TRBJ2-7; no clear D. CDR3 length: 12 amino acids. Trimming stripped 6 bases from V and 6 bases from J, with 12 bases between. Germline CDR1 reads SGHTA; CDR2 reads FQGNSA. The CDR3 DNA reads as TGTGCCAGCAGTCGCCGACTTGGCGAGCAGTACTTC. Encoded protein: CASSRRLGEQYF.

The chain is built from TRBV7-9 and TRBJ2-5, with 9 positions matching TRBD2. The CDR3 is 16 amino acids. J gave up 2 bases and V 5 bases, and 9 bases lay outside the gene matches. CDR1 and CDR2 from the germline V gene are SEHNR and FQNEAQ (reference sequence). The CDR3 DNA is TGTGCCAGCAGCCTGGCGGGGGGGCGCGGACAAGAGACCCAGTACTTC. This codes for CASSLAGGRGQETQYF. The entire variable domain, with the rest obtained from reference TRBV7-9 and TRBJ2-5, is as follows: DTGVSQNPRHKITKRGQNVTFRCDPISEHNRLYWYRQTLGQGPEFLTYFQNEAQLEKSRLLSDRFSAERPKGSFSTLEIQRTEQGDSAMYLCASSLAGGRGQETQYFGPGTRLLVL.

The chain has TRBV20-1 and TRBJ1-2; maybe TRBD1 (5 bases). The CDR3 length is 13 residues. Trimming shortened V by 5 bases and J by 8 bases, and 18 bases separated the two germline ends. Germline-derived CDR1 and CDR2 are DFQATT and SNEGSKA (reference sequence). This CDR3 is CSASRPERDGYTF. The CDR3 bases are TGCAGTGCTTCGAGGCCTGAACGGGACGGCTACACCTTC.

Ten or more counts support this clonotype. The genes are TRBV6-1 and TRBJ1-5, with a weak D call TRBD1 (6 bases). Germline V gene sequence: CDR1 MNHNS, CDR2 SASEGT. CDR3 length: 14 amino acids. V lost 6 bases and J 7 bases, leaving 16 bases between the germline ends. CDR3 sequence reads: CASSRGQPAQPQHF. CDR3 nucleotide sequence: TGTGCCAGCAGCCGAGGACAGCCGGCCCAGCCCCAGCATTTT.

This chain joins TRBV29-1 and TRBJ2-7; D gene unclear. The CDR3 loop spans 14 amino acids. The V and J ends lost 5 bases and 0 bases respectively, with 14 bases between them. Per germline, CDR1 SQVTM and CDR2 ANQGSEA. The CDR3 nucleotides are TGCAGCGTTCACGCAGCCGGTAGCTCCTACGAGCAGTACTTC. Protein: CSVHAAGSSYEQYF.

The DNA of the CDR3 is TGTGCCAGCAGCTTAGAAGGAGCTGTAGCTAACTATGGCTACACCTTC. This codes for CASSLEGAVANYGYTF. The chain carries TRBV7-2 and TRBJ1-2, with no clear D. V was trimmed by 1 base and J by 0 bases, leaving 12 bases between them. This CDR3 contains 16 residues. Germline V gives CDR1 SGHTA, CDR2 FQGNSA.

This clonotype was found many times. The rearrangement joins TRBV5-1 to TRBJ1-2; D ambiguous. The CDR3 sequence is 14 residues long. Per the germline V gene, CDR1 is SGHRS and CDR2 is YFSETQ. The V gene lost 1 base and the J gene lost 8 bases, with 15 bases spanning the gap. CDR3 DNA: TGCGCCAGCAGCTTGATTAGCGGGGTTGACGGCTACACCTTC. Translating it yields CASSLISGVDGYTF.

This clonotype was observed at least ten times. This chain joins TRBV29-1 and TRBJ2-7; the match to TRBD1 covers 9 bases. Germline CDR1 is SQVTM and CDR2 is ANQGSEA. The ends lost 2 bases at V and 5 bases at J; junction bases unmatched: 4. The CDR3 runs to 13 residues. CDR3 amino acids: CSVEKGQGHEQYF. CDR3 bases: TGCAGCGTTGAAAAGGGACAGGGCCACGAGCAGTACTTC.

The CDR3 spells CASNTDRGQYEQYF. CDR3 coding DNA: TGTGCCAGCAACACGGACAGGGGGCAGTACGAGCAGTACTTC. The chain is built from TRBV7-2 and TRBJ2-7; TRBD1 matches 11 bases. Germline V gene sequence: CDR1 SGHTA, CDR2 FQGNSA. The CDR3 has 14 amino acids. V trimming: 7 bases; J trimming: 4 bases; junction bases outside the gene matches: 6. Combining the CDR3 with reference TRBV7-2 and TRBJ2-7 gives the whole variable domain GAGVSQSPSNKVTEKGKDVELRCDPISGHTALYWYRQSLGQGLEFLIYFQGNSAPDKSGLPSDRFSAERTGGSVSTLTIQRTQQEDSAVYLCASNTDRGQYEQYFGPGTRLTVT.

This clonotype has a handful of counts. The chain couples TRBV4-2 to TRBJ2-7, with a possible D match to TRBD2 (6 bases). Germline CDR1 is LGHNA and CDR2 is YNFKEQ. The length of the CDR3 is 16 residues. V lost 0 bases and J lost 0, with 12 bases in between. For the CDR3, the DNA is TGTGCCAGCAGCCAAGACGATATTAGCGGCTCCTACGAGCAGTACTTC. This translates into CASSQDDISGSYEQYF.

The chain carries TRBV9 and TRBJ2-1, with D possibly being TRBD2 (6 bases). Germline lookup yields CDR1 SGDLS and CDR2 YYNGEE. Between the trimmed V and J ends, which lost 0 bases and 3 bases, there was a span of 13 bases. The CDR3 is 16 residues long. The CDR3 nucleotides are TGTGCCAGCAGCGTAGGCGGGGACGGCCGCTACAATGAGCAGTTCTTC. Its translation: CASSVGGDGRYNEQFF.

A few counts support this clonotype. The chain carries TRBV28 and TRBJ2-7, with D perhaps matching TRBD1 (8 bases). This CDR3 spans 13 amino acids. Germline V gives CDR1 MDHEN, CDR2 SYDVKM. V gave up 10 bases and J gave up 6 bases, with 19 bases separating them. CDR3 DNA sequence: TGTGCCATCACAGGGGGGGCGCAACCCGAGCAGTACTTC. Protein: CAITGGAQPEQYF.

This clonotype was counted a few times. The chain couples TRBV7-9 to TRBJ2-3; TRBD2 agrees at 14 bases. Germline CDR1 is SEHNR and CDR2 is FQNEAQ (reference sequence). J gave up 4 bases and V 0 bases, and 3 bases lay outside the gene matches. The CDR3 runs to 17 residues. The CDR3 loop is CASSLAGTSGGPDTQYF. The CDR3 DNA reads TGTGCCAGCAGCTTAGCGGGGACTAGCGGGGGACCAGATACGCAGTATTTT.

This chain links TRBV6-5 with TRBJ1-1; a weak D match, TRBD1 (5 bases). CDR1 and CDR2 (germline): MNHEY, SVGAGI. There are 17 residues in the CDR3. V was cut by 3 bases and J by 3 bases, with 20 bases left in between. The CDR3 DNA sequence: TGTGCCAGCAGTTATTTGGCGGGGAGGGGTTGGTACACTGAAGCTTTCTTT. Translated, it gives CASSYLAGRGWYTEAFF.

The gene calls are TRBV4-3 and TRBJ1-5, with TRBD1 as a possible D gene (5 bases). Trimming stripped 5 bases from V and 0 bases from J, with 11 bases between. The CDR3 spans 15 residues. Germline loops: CDR1 LGHNA, CDR2 YSLEER. The CDR3 sequence is CASSETAYSNQPQHF. The CDR3 coding sequence is TGCGCCAGCAGCGAGACAGCTTATAGCAATCAGCCCCAGCATTTT.

This clonotype has a handful of counts. V and J are TRBV7-2 and TRBJ1-4; tentative D call: TRBD1 (6 bases). V lost 7 bases and J 8 bases, leaving 20 bases between the germline ends. The CDR3 contains 15 residues. Germline V gene sequence: CDR1 SGHTA, CDR2 FQGNSA. The CDR3 sequence is CASTQRGQGREKLFF. Written as DNA, the CDR3 is TGTGCCAGCACCCAACGCGGGCAGGGGCGGGAAAAACTGTTTTTT.

This clonotype was counted a few times. The chain recombines TRBV6-1 with TRBJ2-7; 7 positions match TRBD1. This CDR3 contains 15 residues. Trimming cost V 7 bases and J 5 bases; bases outside gene matches: 14. Per germline, CDR1 MNHNS and CDR2 SASEGT. The CDR3 reads CASKPGQVNLHEQYF. Written as DNA, the CDR3 is TGTGCCAGCAAACCCGGACAGGTTAATCTTCACGAGCAGTACTTC.

About this clonotype: This could be a read error, since a much larger clone is one nucleotide away. This chain connects TRBV7-2 to TRBJ1-5; unclear D gene. The germline V gene has CDR1 SGHTA and CDR2 FQGNSA. V shed 0 bases and J shed 0 bases, with 3 bases lying between them. The CDR3 covers 14 residues. The CDR3 here is CASSLAASNQPQHF. As DNA, the CDR3 is TGTGCCAGCAGCTTAGCGGCTAGCAATCAGCCCCAGCATTTT.